These T cell receptor beta chains were read from a single sample in a study of blood T cell repertoires in COVID-19. Produced via immunoSEQ multiplex PCR; TCRdb's table is partial and in-frame only. This sample carries about 220,000 clones, 75% to 90% of them seen once, and the ten largest clones take more than 3%. What was sequenced was PBMCs or T cells enriched from blood (not recorded which). The receptors come from a woman under 30 in a cohort exposed to, infected with or recovered from COVID-19 (not recorded which). Each CDR3 is given with its conserved first and last residue. Fields, in order: J gene, D gene, V gene, clone size, CDR3 DNA, CDR3 protein. D genes are given only for firm matches. Clone size is shown for a subset of rows, as once, few, many or a class of expanded clone.

TRBJ1-4 TRBD1 TRBV9 once TGTGCCAGCAGCGTAGGGACAGGGCCGAAAAATGAAAAACTGTTTTTT CASSVGTGPKNEKLFF
TRBJ1-1 TRBD1 TRBV19 once TGTGCCAGTAGGGAAGAAGGGGGCGAGGCCACTGAAGCTTTCTTT CASREEGGEATEAFF
TRBJ1-4 TRBD1 TRBV27 once TGTGCCAGCAGTTCTCCGGTGGGCAGGGGGATGGAAAAACTGTTTTTT CASSSPVGRGMEKLFF
TRBJ1-5 . TRBV19 . TGTGCCAGTCAGAGACAGTCTAGCAATCAGCCCCAGCATTTT CASQRQSSNQPQHF
TRBJ2-5 TRBD1 TRBV7-3 . TGTGCCAGCAGCTTAAGACAGGGGGGGTACCAAGAGACCCAGTACTTC CASSLRQGGYQETQYF
TRBJ2-1 . TRBV6-1 . TGTGCCAGCAGTGAAGCGGTCCCAGATTACAATGAGCAGTTCTTC CASSEAVPDYNEQFF
TRBJ1-5 TRBD1 TRBV19 . TGTGCCAGTAGTGCACAGGGGGCCGGGGGGCAGCCCCAGCATTTT CASSAQGAGGQPQHF
TRBJ2-1 TRBD2 TRBV19 . TGTGCCAGTAGGGCTGCAGCGGGACTTTACAATGAGCAGTTCTTC CASRAAAGLYNEQFF
TRBJ1-2 TRBD1 TRBV4-1 . TGCGCCAGCAGCCAACCACCAGGGGGCGCACCTGGCTACACCTTC CASSQPPGGAPGYTF
TRBJ2-7 TRBD2 TRBV27 . TGTGCCAGCAGTCGAATTCTTAAAACCGGGACTAGGGACGAGCAGTACTTC CASSRILKTGTRDEQYF
TRBJ1-5 . TRBV9 once TGTGCCAGCAGCGTAGCGACAGATCAGCCCCAGCATTTT CASSVATDQPQHF
TRBJ2-4 . TRBV5-4 . TGTGCCAGCAGCTTGTGTCGTCTTCTAGCCAAAAACATTCAGTACTTC CASSLCRLLAKNIQYF
TRBJ1-6 TRBD1 TRBV6-5 . TGTGCCAGCGGCCAATCTTCAGGGGGGAATTCACCCCTCCACTTT CASGQSSGGNSPLHF
TRBJ2-3 TRBD2 TRBV7-9 . TGTGCCAGCAGCTTATCGACTAGCGGGAGTCGGTGGGCCACAGATACGCAGTATTTT CASSLSTSGSRWATDTQYF
TRBJ2-3 TRBD1 TRBV3-1/TRBV3-2 . TGTGCCAGCAGCATGGTAGGGGGCAACACAGATACGCAGTATTTT CASSMVGGNTDTQYF
TRBJ1-4 . TRBV11-3 . TGTGCCAGCAGCTTCTCCTCAACTAATGAAAAACTGTTTTTT CASSFSSTNEKLFF
TRBJ2-2 TRBD1 TRBV4-1 . TGCGCCAGCAGCCCCCCCGACCGGGACAGGGCAACCGGGGAGCTGTTTTTT CASSPPDRDRATGELFF
TRBJ1-1 . TRBV5-1 . TGCGCCAGCAACACAGAGGGGAACACTGAAGCTTTCTTT CASNTEGNTEAFF
TRBJ1-1 . TRBV10-3 . TGTGCCATCAGTGAGTCGGAAGGGAGAACTGAAGCTTTCTTT CAISESEGRTEAFF
TRBJ1-1 TRBD1 TRBV25-1 . TGTGCCAGCAGTACCAGGGACAGGGGAATCGGGAACACTGAAGCTTTCTTT CASSTRDRGIGNTEAFF
TRBJ1-5 . TRBV6-2/TRBV6-3 . TGTGCCAGCAGTAACGGGGGCAATCAGCCCCAGCATTTT CASSNGGNQPQHF
TRBJ1-5 . TRBV6-2/TRBV6-3 once TGTGCCAGCAGTTACGGGTACAGACCTTCGGGCAATCAGCCCCAGCATTTT CASSYGYRPSGNQPQHF
TRBJ2-1 TRBD1 TRBV5-4 . TGTGCCAGCAGCTCACAGGGGGAGTGGAGTGGTGAGCAGTTCTTC CASSSQGEWSGEQFF
TRBJ2-7 TRBD1 TRBV7-9 . TGTGCCAGCAGCTCCCGGGACAGGCTGGAAGAGCAGTACTTC CASSSRDRLEEQYF
TRBJ2-3 TRBD2 TRBV5-1 . TGCGCCAGCAGCTTGACTAGCGGGATGGGGGCAGATACGCAGTATTTT CASSLTSGMGADTQYF
TRBJ2-3 . TRBV5-4 . TGTGCCAGCAGCTTGACTAACAGGGGCACAGATACGCAGTATTTT CASSLTNRGTDTQYF
TRBJ1-2 TRBD1 TRBV9 . TGTGCCAGCAGCGCATGGACAGGCAACTATGGCTACACCTTC CASSAWTGNYGYTF
TRBJ1-2 . TRBV7-6 . TGTGCCAGCAGCTTATCGGCAGGTTCCAACTATGGCTACACCTTC CASSLSAGSNYGYTF
TRBJ2-5 TRBD2 TRBV6-5 . TGTGCCAGCAGTTACGGGGGGGATCAAGAGACCCAGTACTTC CASSYGGDQETQYF
TRBJ1-5 . TRBV15 . TGTGCCACCAGCAGATCCAGGGAGGGGGACCTTAGCAATCAGCCCCAGCATTTT CATSRSREGDLSNQPQHF
TRBJ2-5 TRBD2 TRBV15 . TGTGCCACCAGCAGTACTAGCGGGAGCGCTGGGTGGGAGACCCAGTACTTC CATSSTSGSAGWETQYF
TRBJ2-2 TRBD1 TRBV5-4 . TGTGCCAGCAGCGCGCGACAGGGGGGTGCCGGGGAGCTGTTTTTT CASSARQGGAGELFF
TRBJ1-1 . TRBV5-1 once TGCGCCAGCAGCCCCCAATCGGACACTGAAGCTTTCTTT CASSPQSDTEAFF
TRBJ1-6 . TRBV6-5 . TGTGCCAGCAGAACAGGGTTCGCCTATAATTCACCCCTCCACTTT CASRTGFAYNSPLHF
TRBJ1-2 . TRBV20-1 . TGCAGTGCTAGATCGGGGTATGGCTACACCTTC CSARSGYGYTF
TRBJ1-4 TRBD1 TRBV6-2/TRBV6-3 . TGTGCCAGCAGCTCGGGACAGGGGCTTGAAAAACTGTTTTTT CASSSGQGLEKLFF
TRBJ2-1 TRBD2 TRBV18 few TGTGCCAGCTCACCAGGACTAGCGTCCTACAATGAGCAGTTCTTC CASSPGLASYNEQFF
TRBJ1-1 . TRBV25-1 once TGTGCCAGCAGTGAATTCGCGGGTTGGGGTAGGAAGATCGCTGAAGCTTTCTTT CASSEFAGWGRKIAEAFF
TRBJ1-2 . TRBV11-2 . TGTGCCAGCAGCTTAGAGCCGGGGGGCGCTGGTGGCTACACCTTC CASSLEPGGAGGYTF
TRBJ1-1 . TRBV18 few TGTGCCAGCTCTGCGGACACTACGTGGTCTGAAGCTTTCTTT CASSADTTWSEAFF
TRBJ2-1 TRBD2 TRBV19 . TGTGCCAGTCGTCCTAGCGGGGGATCCTCCTACAATGAGCAGTTCTTC CASRPSGGSSYNEQFF
TRBJ2-5 . TRBV27 . TGTGCCAGCAGTTTAAACTCAGAGACCCAGTACTTC CASSLNSETQYF
TRBJ1-1 . TRBV3-1/TRBV3-2 . TGTGCCAGCAGCCAAACGGGGGAAACTGAAGCTTTCTTT CASSQTGETEAFF
TRBJ2-2 . TRBV3-1/TRBV3-2 . TGTGCCAGCAGCCAGGGGGCGGCGAACACCGGGGAGCTGTTTTTT CASSQGAANTGELFF
TRBJ2-1 TRBD1 TRBV19 . TGTGCCAGTAGTACCGCCCCGGGACAGGGGACACCTTATGAGCAGTTCTTC CASSTAPGQGTPYEQFF
TRBJ1-3 TRBD1 TRBV18 . TGTGCCAGCACTGACCTACTGGGACAGGGAGAGTCTGGAAACACCATATATTTT CASTDLLGQGESGNTIYF